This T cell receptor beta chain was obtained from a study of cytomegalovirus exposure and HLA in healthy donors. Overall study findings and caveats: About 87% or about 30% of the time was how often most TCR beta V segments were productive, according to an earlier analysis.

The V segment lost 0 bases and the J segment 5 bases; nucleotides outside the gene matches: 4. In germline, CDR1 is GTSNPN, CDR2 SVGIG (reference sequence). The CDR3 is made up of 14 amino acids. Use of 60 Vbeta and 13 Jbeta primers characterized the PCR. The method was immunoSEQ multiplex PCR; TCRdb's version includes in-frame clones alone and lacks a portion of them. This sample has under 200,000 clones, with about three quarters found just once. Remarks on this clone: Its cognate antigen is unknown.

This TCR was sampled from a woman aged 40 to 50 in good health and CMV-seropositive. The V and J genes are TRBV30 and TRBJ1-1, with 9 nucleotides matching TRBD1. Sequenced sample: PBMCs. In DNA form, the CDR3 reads TGTGCCTGGAGTGTGGACAGGGGTTCGACTGAAGCTTTCTTT. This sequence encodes CAWSVDRGSTEAFF.